A single sample gave rise to the 26 T cell receptor beta chains below, sequenced in a study of CD8 T cells in Susac syndrome. Random hexamers were used to reverse transcribe the RNA input (about 0.45 to 1 ug). Using its own MiXCR run on the immunoSEQ multiplex PCR reads, TCRdb lists one record per CDR3 protein. The data contain approximately 160,000 distinct CDR3 sequences, about 92% of them singletons. Sequenced sample: CD4+ T cells from PBMCs. These receptors were taken from a human donor in good health.

This chain links TRBV28 with TRBJ1-1; 9 positions match TRBD1. CDR3 length: 12 amino acids. CDR1 is MDHEN and CDR2 is SYDVKM in the germline V gene. Losses at the gene ends were 5 bases for V and 11 bases for J; bases not matched to a gene: 6. The CDR3 DNA reads as TGTGCCAGCAGTCCTCATGACAGGGGGGCTTTCTTT. Amino acids: CASSPHDRGAFF. Using reference TRBV28 and TRBJ1-1 for the parts outside the CDR3, the full variable domain is DVKVTQSSRYLVKRTGEKVFLECVQDMDHENMFWYRQDPGLGLRLIYFSYDVKMKEKGDIPEGYSVSREKKERFSLILESASTNQTSMYLCASSPHDRGAFFGQGTRLTVV.

The J gene is TRBJ2-7, the V gene TRBV5-1, with TRBD2 matching 10 bases. V lost 0 bases to trimming and J lost 2 bases; unmatched junction nucleotides: 5. CDR3 length equals 16 residues. Germline assignment: CDR1 SGHRS and CDR2 YFSETQ. The CDR3 loop is CASSLAQRGGTYEQYF. For the CDR3, the DNA is TGCGCCAGCAGCTTGGCCCAGCGGGGGGGAACCTACGAGCAGTACTTC.

The table lists this clonotype with a count of one. The V and J genes are TRBV6-1 and TRBJ1-5, with D possibly TRBD1 on 5 matching bases. There are 18 residues in the CDR3. Germline V gene sequence: CDR1 MNHNS, CDR2 SASEGT. The V end lost 5 bases, the J end lost 0 bases, and 20 bases lay between the germline ends. In DNA, the CDR3 is TGTGCCAGCAGTCCCTCATCGGGGGTCGGGTATAGCAATCAGCCCCAGCATTTT. Protein product: CASSPSSGVGYSNQPQHF.

The chain combines TRBV27 with TRBJ2-7; no reliable D call. This CDR3 is 14 amino acids long. CDR1 is MNHEY, CDR2 SMNVEV, per germline (reference sequence). Trimming took off 6 bases at V and 0 bases at J, with 12 bases between the two ends. The CDR3 loop reads CASSRAGPSYEQYF. CDR3 bases: TGTGCCAGCAGCCGCGCCGGGCCCTCCTACGAGCAGTACTTC.

This chain connects TRBV18 to TRBJ2-2; no clear D gene. Germline V lookup: CDR1 KGHSH, CDR2 LQKENI. The germline V and J ends were trimmed by 3 bases and 4 bases, with 6 bases remaining between them. The CDR3 is 13 residues long. Here the CDR3 DNA reads TGTGCCAGCTCACCGAATCCCACCGGGGAGCTGTTTTTT. Its protein product is CASSPNPTGELFF. Based on the CDR3 plus reference TRBV18 and TRBJ2-2, the full variable domain is NAGVMQNPRHLVRRRGQEARLRCSPMKGHSHVYWYRQLPEEGLKFMVYLQKENIIDESGMPKERFSAEFPKEGPSILRIQQVVRGDSAAYFCASSPNPTGELFFGEGSRLTVL.

The chain carries TRBV6-6 and TRBJ1-1; the match to TRBD1 covers 9 bases. CDR3 length equals 14 residues. V lost 3 bases to trimming and J lost 5 bases; unmatched junction nucleotides: 4. The germline CDR1 and CDR2 sequences are MNHNY and SVGAGI (reference sequence). CDR3 amino acids: CASSYTGGLTEAFF. The CDR3 nucleotides read TGTGCCAGCAGTTATACAGGGGGCTTGACTGAAGCTTTCTTT.

CDR3: CASSPTDSTLYGYTF. CDR3 sequence (DNA): TGTGCCAGCAGTCCAACCGACAGCACACTCTATGGCTACACCTTC. The chain uses TRBV28 and TRBJ1-2; possibly TRBD1 for D (5 bases). The CDR3 is 15 residues long. The V end was cut by 5 bases, the J end by 4 bases, with 17 bases between. CDR1 is MDHEN and CDR2 is SYDVKM in the germline V gene.

The V gene is TRBV6-2 or TRBV6-3, the J gene TRBJ2-1; a possible D gene is TRBD2 (5 bases). Germline V CDR1 and CDR2: MNHEY, SVGEGT. V lost 7 bases and J lost 4, with 26 bases in between. This CDR3 contains 18 residues. The CDR3 DNA reads TGTGCCAGCATTTCGACGGGTGAAGGAGGTCGATTTTACAATGAGCAGTTCTTC. As protein: CASISTGEGGRFYNEQFF.

This clonotype appeared a single time. This rearrangement joins TRBV3-1 to TRBJ2-7, with D possibly called TRBD1 or TRBD2 (5 bases each). The V end lost 3 bases, the J end lost 9 bases, and 15 bases lay between the germline ends. Germline V lookup: CDR1 LGHDT, CDR2 YNNKEL (reference sequence). The CDR3 is 13 amino acids. CDR3 coding DNA: TGTGCCAGCAGCCAGTTCATGGCCGGGGCGCAGTACTTC. Its protein product is CASSQFMAGAQYF.

The chain is built from TRBV6-2 or TRBV6-3 and TRBJ2-7, with 8 bases matching TRBD1. J lost 2 bases, V lost 6 bases, and 12 bases had no gene match. The CDR3 is made up of 16 amino acids. CDR1 and CDR2 (germline): MNHEY, SVGEGT. The CDR3 sequence is CASSTTRTGLPYEQYF. CDR3 coding DNA: TGTGCCAGCAGCACAACTCGGACAGGGCTACCCTACGAGCAGTACTTC.

This chain uses TRBV11-3 with TRBJ2-4; D gene ambiguous. This CDR3 is 14 amino acids long. The ends were cut back, 5 bases at V and 8 bases at J, with 16 bases in the middle. The germline gives CDR1 SGHNT, CDR2 YENEEA. The CDR3 reads CASSPNRQSDIQYF. CDR3 DNA: TGTGCCAGCAGCCCCAATCGGCAGTCGGACATTCAGTACTTC.

The chain joins TRBV29-1 to TRBJ1-1; tentatively, D is TRBD1 (5 bases). V was trimmed by 4 bases and J by 2 bases, leaving 11 bases between them. CDR3 length: 13 amino acids. The germline V gene encodes CDR1 SQVTM and CDR2 ANQGSEA. CDR3 residues: CSVVGQGNTEAFF. CDR3 sequence (DNA): TGCAGCGTTGTGGGGCAGGGAAACACTGAAGCTTTCTTT. The variable domain in full, with the rest retrieved from reference TRBV29-1 and TRBJ1-1, is SAVISQKPSRDICQRGTSLTIQCQVDSQVTMMFWYRQQPGQSLTLIATANQGSEATYESGFVIDKFPISRPNLTFSTLTVSNMSPEDSSIYLCSVVGQGNTEAFFGQGTRLTVV.

The rearrangement uses TRBV6-5 and TRBJ1-4; tentatively, D is TRBD1 (5 bases). From germline, CDR1 is MNHEY and CDR2 SVGAGI. V was pared by 2 bases and J by 7 bases, with 14 bases between. This CDR3 comprises 15 residues. CDR3 region: CASSYGLGGTEKLFF. Here the CDR3 DNA reads TGTGCCAGCAGTTACGGGTTAGGTGGGACTGAAAAACTGTTTTTT.

The chain uses TRBV5-1 and TRBJ1-1; possible D gene TRBD1, 5 bases. CDR3 length: 16 residues. Trimming took off 3 bases at V and 0 bases at J, with 15 bases between the two ends. Germline CDR1 SGHRS, CDR2 YFSETQ. CDR3 nucleotides: TGCGCCAGCAGCTCGACAGCCTACCAATTGAACACTGAAGCTTTCTTT. As protein: CASSSTAYQLNTEAFF. Based on the CDR3 plus reference TRBV5-1 and TRBJ1-1, the full variable domain is KAGVTQTPRYLIKTRGQQVTLSCSPISGHRSVSWYQQTPGQGLQFLFEYFSETQRNKGNFPGRFSGRQFSNSRSEMNVSTLELGDSALYLCASSSTAYQLNTEAFFGQGTRLTVV.

This chain links TRBV5-1 with TRBJ1-5, with D tentatively TRBD1 (5 bases). The V end was cut by 3 bases, the J end by 5 bases, with 9 bases between. In germline, CDR1 is SGHRS, CDR2 YFSETQ. This CDR3 is 13 amino acids long. The CDR3 nucleotides are TGCGCCAGCAGCTACCTAGGGGATCAGCCCCAGCATTTT. Protein sequence: CASSYLGDQPQHF.

The V gene is TRBV6-2 or TRBV6-3, the J gene TRBJ1-6; D gene uncertain. The CDR3 runs 16 residues. The germline V gene has CDR1 MNHEY and CDR2 SVGEGT. V was cut by 1 base and J by 0 bases, with 7 bases left in between. The CDR3 reads CASSYFASSYNSPLHF. The CDR3 DNA follows: TGTGCCAGCAGTTACTTCGCCAGCTCCTATAATTCACCCCTCCACTTT.

The CDR3: CASSPQGWQPQHF. The CDR3 coding sequence is TGTGCCAGCAGCCCCCAGGGGTGGCAGCCCCAGCATTTT. V and J are TRBV7-2 and TRBJ1-5; maybe TRBD1 (6 bases). The V gene lost 5 bases and the J gene lost 7 bases, with 12 bases spanning the gap. CDR1 and CDR2 (germline): SGHTA, FQGNSA. The CDR3 length is 13 residues. The full variable domain, its missing parts supplied by reference TRBV7-2 and TRBJ1-5, is GAGVSQSPSNKVTEKGKDVELRCDPISGHTALYWYRQSLGQGLEFLIYFQGNSAPDKSGLPSDRFSAERTGGSVSTLTIQRTQQEDSAVYLCASSPQGWQPQHFGDGTRLSIL.

This clonotype showed up just once. The chain is built from TRBV11-2 and TRBJ2-5; tentatively, D is TRBD1 (6 bases). Trimming cost V 4 bases and J 2 bases, with 14 bases left between them. The germline V gene has CDR1 SGHAT and CDR2 FQNNGV. CDR3 size: 15 residues. The CDR3 reads CASSSTFGQQETQYF. The DNA of the CDR3 is TGTGCCAGCAGCTCGACATTTGGACAGCAAGAGACCCAGTACTTC.

V usage is TRBV20-1 and J usage is TRBJ1-2; no definite D call. Germline V gene sequence: CDR1 DFQATT, CDR2 SNEGSKA (reference sequence). The CDR3 has 14 amino acids. V shed 6 bases and J shed 2 bases, with 16 bases lying between them. The CDR3: CSAGSGSPNYGYTF. The CDR3 DNA follows: TGCAGTGCCGGGAGTGGCAGCCCCAACTATGGCTACACCTTC.

CDR3 sequence (DNA): TGCGCCAGCAGTGACTTAAACTATGGCTACACCTTC. Translated, it gives CASSDLNYGYTF. The V gene is TRBV10-1, the J gene TRBJ1-2, with D hard to call. With 3 bases removed from V and 2 bases from J, the gap between germline ends came to 4 bases. Germline V CDR1 and CDR2: WNHNN, SYGVQD (reference sequence). The CDR3 length is 12 residues.

The chain links TRBV7-3 to TRBJ1-2; D unclear. CDR1 and CDR2 (germline): SGHTA, FQGTGA. The CDR3 has 13 residues. Trimming took off 1 base at V and 14 bases at J, with 17 bases between the two ends. The CDR3 reads CASSLKDQANKTF. Written as DNA, the CDR3 is TGTGCCAGCAGCTTAAAGGACCAGGCCAATAAGACCTTC.

This chain connects TRBV7-2 to TRBJ1-3, with 8 nucleotides matching TRBD1. The V gene's germline CDR1 is SGHTA and CDR2 FQGNSA. This CDR3 contains 15 residues. V lost 5 bases, J lost 4 bases, and 7 bases stayed unmatched. CDR3 nucleotide sequence: TGTGCCAGCAGCATACGGACAGGGCGCGGAAACACCATATATTTT. Translating it yields CASSIRTGRGNTIYF.

The chain recombines TRBV25-1 with TRBJ1-1, with no clear D. The ends were cut back, 3 bases at V and 2 bases at J, with 10 bases in the middle. CDR1 MGHDK and CDR2 SYGVNS come from the germline V gene. This CDR3 has 14 residues. In DNA form, the CDR3 reads TGTGCCAGCAGTGACCAAACAAGTAACACTGAAGCTTTCTTT. Translation gives CASSDQTSNTEAFF.

The chain joins TRBV13 to TRBJ2-2; D is ambiguous. CDR1 and CDR2 from the germline V gene are PRHDT and FYEKMQ (reference sequence). V lost 2 bases to trimming and J lost 0 bases, with 10 bases between them. CDR3 length equals 16 residues. The CDR3: CASSLPIAANTGELFF. CDR3 nucleotide sequence: TGTGCCAGCAGCTTACCTATAGCTGCGAACACCGGGGAGCTGTTTTTT.

This chain connects TRBV4-2 to TRBJ2-7; 11 positions match TRBD2. J lost 5 bases, V lost 0 bases, and 3 bases had no gene match. Looked up from germline, CDR1 is LGHNA and CDR2 is YNFKEQ. The CDR3 is made up of 15 amino acids. CDR3 residues: CASSQDRTSGHEQYF. CDR3 nucleotide sequence: TGTGCCAGCAGCCAAGATAGGACTAGCGGGCACGAGCAGTACTTC.

CDR3 DNA sequence: TGTGCCGCAACACGGGGGGGCCCCACAGATACGCAGTATTTT. Translated: CAATRGGPTDTQYF. The J gene is TRBJ2-3, the V gene TRBV6-5; 8 bases line up with TRBD2. Per germline, CDR1 MNHEY and CDR2 SVGAGI. CDR3 size: 14 residues. The trim removed 11 bases at V and 2 bases at J, leaving 9 bases unmatched.